This T cell receptor (beta chain) was identified in a study of T cell responses to AZD1222 COVID-19 vaccine. General observations from the study: There were mostly white British donors and more females than males, and clonal diversity was possibly underestimated.

As concerns this clone: Its antigen is unknown.

V lost 7 bases to trimming and J lost 5 bases, with 15 bases between them. Germline-derived CDR1 and CDR2 are MDHEN and SYDVKM. The CDR3 runs 14 residues. Whether given at about 4 or about 12 weeks, second doses were pooled. Data came from immunoSEQ multiplex PCR; TCRdb stores just in-frame clones and leaves some out. Of 15,000 to 20,000 clones detected, less than 90% appear once; the ten largest clones hold roughly 15%. The sequence came from an adult who received the AZD1222 COVID-19 vaccine. Sequencing used peripheral blood, obtained 28 days after the second AZD1222 dose. V is TRBV28 and J is TRBJ1-5; a weak D match, TRBD1 (6 bases). The CDR3 nucleotides are TGTGCCAGCAAGGAGGCAGGGGATGATCAGCCCCAGCATTTT. This translates into CASKEAGDDQPQHF.